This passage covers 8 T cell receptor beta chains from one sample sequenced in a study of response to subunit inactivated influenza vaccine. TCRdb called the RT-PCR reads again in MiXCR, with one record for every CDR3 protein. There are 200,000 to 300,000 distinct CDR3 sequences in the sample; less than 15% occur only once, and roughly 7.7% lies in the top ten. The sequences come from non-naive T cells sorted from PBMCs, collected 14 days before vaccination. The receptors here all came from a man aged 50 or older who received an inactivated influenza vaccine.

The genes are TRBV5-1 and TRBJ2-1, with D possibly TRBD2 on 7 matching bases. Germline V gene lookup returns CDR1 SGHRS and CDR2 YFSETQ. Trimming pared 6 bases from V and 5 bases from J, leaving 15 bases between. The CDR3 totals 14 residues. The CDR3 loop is CASTVRGANNEQFF. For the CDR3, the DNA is TGCGCCAGCACAGTTCGGGGGGCGAACAATGAGCAGTTCTTC.

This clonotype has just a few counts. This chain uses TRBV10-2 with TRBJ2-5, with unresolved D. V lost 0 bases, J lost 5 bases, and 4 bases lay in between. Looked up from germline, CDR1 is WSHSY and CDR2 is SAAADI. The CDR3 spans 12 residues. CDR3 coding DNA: TGCGCCAGCAGTGAGTCAACTGAGACCCAGTACTTC. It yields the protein CASSESTETQYF.

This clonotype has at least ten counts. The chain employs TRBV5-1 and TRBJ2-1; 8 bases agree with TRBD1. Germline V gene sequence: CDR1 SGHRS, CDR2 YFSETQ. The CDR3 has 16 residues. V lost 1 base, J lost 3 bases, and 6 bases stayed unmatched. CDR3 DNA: TGCGCCAGCAGCTTGTACCAGGGGGCTTACTACAATGAGCAGTTCTTC. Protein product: CASSLYQGAYYNEQFF.

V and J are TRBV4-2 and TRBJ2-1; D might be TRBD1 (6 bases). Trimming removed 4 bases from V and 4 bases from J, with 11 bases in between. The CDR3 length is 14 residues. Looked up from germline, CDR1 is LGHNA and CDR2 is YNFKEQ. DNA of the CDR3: TGTGCCAGCAGCCCCGGGACACCTTACAATGAGCAGTTCTTC. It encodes CASSPGTPYNEQFF.

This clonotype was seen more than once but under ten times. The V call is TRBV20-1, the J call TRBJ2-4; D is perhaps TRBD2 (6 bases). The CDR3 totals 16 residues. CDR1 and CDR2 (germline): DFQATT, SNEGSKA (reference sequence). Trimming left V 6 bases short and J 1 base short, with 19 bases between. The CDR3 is CSAPPAGRGAKNIQYF. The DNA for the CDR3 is TGCAGTGCACCGCCGGCAGGCCGGGGGGCCAAAAACATTCAGTACTTC.

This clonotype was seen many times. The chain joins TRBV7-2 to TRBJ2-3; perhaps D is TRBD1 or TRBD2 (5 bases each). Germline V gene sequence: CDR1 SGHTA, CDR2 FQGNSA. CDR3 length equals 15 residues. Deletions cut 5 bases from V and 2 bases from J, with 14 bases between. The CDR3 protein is CASSRLGGFTDTQYF. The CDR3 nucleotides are TGTGCCAGCAGCAGACTTGGGGGATTCACAGATACGCAGTATTTT.

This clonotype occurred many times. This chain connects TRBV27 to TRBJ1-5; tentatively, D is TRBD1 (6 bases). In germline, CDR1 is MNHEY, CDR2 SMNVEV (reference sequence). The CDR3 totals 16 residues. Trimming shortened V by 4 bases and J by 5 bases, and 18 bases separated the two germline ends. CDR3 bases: TGTGCCAGCAGTTCCCTCCCGGCGGGACATGATCAGCCCCAGCATTTT. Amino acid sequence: CASSSLPAGHDQPQHF.

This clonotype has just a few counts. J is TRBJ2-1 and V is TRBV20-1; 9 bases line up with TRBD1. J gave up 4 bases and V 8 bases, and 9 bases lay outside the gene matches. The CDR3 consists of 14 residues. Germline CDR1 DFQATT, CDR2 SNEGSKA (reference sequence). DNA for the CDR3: TGCAGTTTTCGAGGGGGACAGGGTTACAATGAGCAGTTCTTC. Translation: CSFRGGQGYNEQFF.